This T cell receptor (beta chain) was recovered during a study of CD4+ T cells in melanoma. Study-level findings and limits: CD8+ T cell, macrophage and B cell function reportedly correlated with neoantigen-specific CD4+ T cells. Reportedly, melanoma neoantigen-specific CD4+ T cells showed varied differentiation states.

To note about this clone: Its target is unknown.

Assay used: immunoSEQ multiplex PCR; TCRdb lists only in-frame clones, some missing. The table has about 14,000 clones, around two thirds seen once; the top ten hold roughly 18%. CDR1 and CDR2 (germline): MGHRA, YSYEKL. Trimming removed 1 base from V and 4 bases from J; junction bases left unmatched: 9. This CDR3 is 17 amino acids long. This sequence joins TRBV4-1 and TRBJ2-1; 8 bases line up with TRBD2. This TCR derives from a human donor with melanoma. Sequences were obtained from cells from a culture (not recorded whether cultured in vitro). CDR3 protein: CASSQGRVPGGYNEQFF. The CDR3, as DNA: TGCGCCAGCAGCCAAGGAAGGGTTCCGGGGGGGTACAATGAGCAGTTCTTC.